The rows below give T cell receptor beta chains drawn from one sample of a study of T-cell reconstitution after alpha-beta-depleted transplantation in children. Each CDR3 protein is one row after TCRdb ran MiXCR on the PCR reads. The table records under 300,000 distinct CDR3 sequences, roughly 10% of them present only once. This specimen consisted of peripheral blood, obtained 180 days after TCRalphabeta/CD19-depleted stem cell transplant. The receptors were sampled from a male patient between 2 and 9 years old who had a stem cell transplant for chronic granulomatous disease, so the T cells may come from the graft donor. The CDR3 runs from the conserved cysteine through the conserved F or W. D genes are given only for firm matches. Rows give clone size only sometimes, using once, few, many, or a class for an expanded clone.

size	D	V	J	CDR3	DNA
many	TRBD2	TRBV7-8	TRBJ2-1	CASSLIRLAGGREQFF	TGTGCCAGCAGCTTAATTCGGCTAGCGGGAGGGCGTGAGCAGTTCTTC
many	TRBD1	TRBV20-1	TRBJ2-7	CSAPDREKNEQYF	TGCAGTGCTCCCGACAGGGAAAAAAACGAGCAGTACTTC
many	.	TRBV7-2	TRBJ2-6	CASSQDRSGANVLTF	TGTGCCAGCAGCCAAGACAGGTCTGGGGCCAACGTCCTGACTTTC
many	.	TRBV25-1	TRBJ1-1	CASSVSGGTEAFF	TGTGCCAGCAGTGTATCCGGGGGCACTGAAGCTTTCTTT
many	.	TRBV19	TRBJ2-1	CANELGAVAEKVEQFF	TGTGCCAATGAGTTGGGGGCCGTGGCGGAGAAAGTTGAGCAGTTCTTC
few	.	TRBV4-3	TRBJ2-6	CASSQEWGQGSGANVLTF	TGCGCCAGCAGCCAAGAGTGGGGGCAAGGGTCTGGGGCCAACGTCCTGACTTTC
few	.	TRBV12-3/TRBV12-4	TRBJ2-5	CASSPLHPGVGETQYF	TGTGCCAGCAGTCCACTCCATCCGGGGGTCGGGGAGACCCAGTACTTC
many	.	TRBV20-1	TRBJ2-5	CSAHTGWDQETQYF	TGCAGTGCCCACACTGGGTGGGATCAAGAGACCCAGTACTTC
many	TRBD2	TRBV28	TRBJ2-7	CASSFDGRSSYEQYF	TGTGCCAGCAGTTTCGACGGGAGGAGCTCCTACGAGCAGTACTTC
many	TRBD1	TRBV7-2	TRBJ2-1	CASKRGQGARNEQFF	TGTGCCAGCAAGAGGGGGCAGGGGGCTCGAAATGAGCAGTTCTTC
many	TRBD1	TRBV5-1	TRBJ2-7	CASGRDSSYEQYF	TGCGCCAGCGGACGGGACAGCTCCTACGAGCAGTACTTC
few	.	TRBV7-9	TRBJ1-2	CASSLASSGSAYGYTF	TGTGCCAGCAGCTTAGCTTCTTCCGGGAGCGCCTATGGCTACACCTTC
.	TRBD1	TRBV14	TRBJ1-2	CASSRGQGRYGYTF	TGTGCCAGCAGCCGAGGACAGGGCCGCTATGGCTACACCTTC
many	.	TRBV29-1	TRBJ2-3	CSVVVGTDTQYF	TGCAGCGTTGTTGTCGGCACAGATACGCAGTATTTT
few	.	TRBV19	TRBJ2-7	CASSPGTASYHSYEQYF	TGTGCCAGTAGTCCCGGAACAGCCTCGTACCACTCCTACGAGCAGTACTTC
many	TRBD1	TRBV5-5	TRBJ1-1	CASSLNVGQLEAFF	TGTGCCAGCAGCTTGAATGTGGGACAGCTTGAAGCTTTCTTT
few	TRBD2	TRBV12-3/TRBV12-4	TRBJ2-7	CASSLDPSGRPLHEQYF	TGTGCCAGCAGTTTAGATCCTAGCGGGAGGCCTCTCCACGAGCAGTACTTC
.	TRBD1	TRBV20-1	TRBJ2-1	CSAPGQGNNEQFF	TGCAGTGCTCCGGGACAGGGTAACAATGAGCAGTTCTTC
many	TRBD2	TRBV5-1	TRBJ2-1	CASSLEGLAANEQFF	TGCGCCAGCAGCTTGGAGGGACTAGCGGCCAATGAGCAGTTCTTC
many	TRBD1	TRBV6-2/TRBV6-3	TRBJ1-2	CASTITDRRPGYTF	TGTGCCAGCACAATAACGGACAGGCGACCTGGCTACACCTTC
many	TRBD2	TRBV20-1	TRBJ2-3	CSASLAGRDHTQYF	TGCAGTGCTAGCTTAGCGGGTCGAGACCATACGCAGTATTTT
few	.	TRBV10-3	TRBJ1-5	CAITGGLNQPQHF	TGTGCCATCACCGGGGGTTTAAATCAGCCCCAGCATTTT
many	TRBD2	TRBV4-3	TRBJ2-1	CASSQDLGAGEQFF	TGCGCCAGCAGCCAAGATCTTGGAGCGGGGGAGCAGTTCTTC
many	.	TRBV12-3/TRBV12-4	TRBJ2-3	CATDRPSTDTQYF	TGTGCCACCGACAGGCCCAGCACAGATACGCAGTATTTT
many	TRBD2	TRBV5-1	TRBJ2-1	CASSLTSSGPHNEQFF	TGCGCCAGCAGCCTCACCTCTAGCGGCCCACACAATGAGCAGTTCTTC
many	TRBD2	TRBV18	TRBJ2-7	CASSPVTGLPAGRLSSYEQYF	TGTGCCAGCTCACCAGTAACGGGACTACCTGCCGGCCGGCTGAGCTCCTACGAGCAGTACTTC
many	.	TRBV13	TRBJ2-7	CASSFQGAYEQYF	TGTGCCAGCAGCTTCCAAGGGGCCTACGAGCAGTACTTC
many	.	TRBV4-1	TRBJ1-2	CASSQGLFGYTF	TGCGCCAGCAGCCAGGGGTTGTTTGGCTACACCTTC
many	TRBD1	TRBV6-1	TRBJ2-1	CASNDNRGLGEQFF	TGTGCCAGCAACGACAACAGGGGGCTGGGTGAGCAGTTCTTC
many	.	TRBV20-1	TRBJ2-1	CSASAPRLLGQFF	TGCAGTGCTAGCGCACCTCGACTGTTGGGGCAGTTCTTC
many	TRBD1	TRBV10-3	TRBJ2-5	CAIKFDRVFSRGETQYF	TGTGCCATCAAATTTGACAGGGTCTTTTCCAGGGGAGAGACCCAGTACTTC
many	.	TRBV3-1	TRBJ1-3	CASSRDFVSGNTIYF	TGTGCCAGCTCCCGGGACTTCGTCTCTGGAAACACCATATATTTT
many	.	TRBV7-9	TRBJ1-5	CASSLDGANSQPQHF	TGTGCCAGCAGCTTAGATGGCGCAAACTCTCAGCCCCAGCATTTT
many	TRBD1	TRBV19	TRBJ1-5	CASSVRQGTNQPQHF	TGTGCCAGTAGCGTAAGACAGGGTACCAATCAGCCCCAGCATTTT
many	.	TRBV5-6	TRBJ1-2	CASSFYGVYGYTF	TGTGCCAGCAGCTTTTACGGGGTCTATGGCTACACCTTC
.	.	TRBV7-7	TRBJ2-5	CAGSLGAQETQYF	TGTGCCGGCAGCTTGGGGGCCCAAGAGACCCAGTACTTC
many	.	TRBV18	TRBJ2-3	CASSAGGTDTQYF	TGTGCCAGCTCTGCGGGTGGCACAGATACGCAGTATTTT
many	TRBD2	TRBV28	TRBJ2-7	CASSPRLAGTYEQYF	TGTGCCAGCAGTCCAAGACTAGCGGGGACCTACGAGCAGTACTTC
few	TRBD2	TRBV3-1	TRBJ2-1	CASSQVRASGTSGNNEQFF	TGTGCCAGCAGCCAAGTTCGGGCGTCAGGGACTAGCGGCAACAATGAGCAGTTCTTC
many	TRBD2	TRBV27	TRBJ2-7	CASRVAGGSYEQYF	TGTGCCAGCAGGGTAGCGGGAGGGTCCTACGAGCAGTACTTC
few	.	TRBV24-1	TRBJ2-7	CATSDGVEQYF	TGTGCCACCAGTGATGGGGTCGAGCAGTACTTC